This entry lists 32 T cell receptor beta chains sequenced from one sample in a study of blood T cells in healthy people across ages. Next came a second PCR, run for about 7 to 12 cycles, which used a sample-barcoded 5' primer along with a J-beta primer mix. TCRdb passed the 5' RACE reads through MiXCR, listing each CDR3 protein once. The data show approximately 960,000 distinct CDR3 sequences, with about 28% seen just once and roughly a tenth held by the top ten. These sequences were also reported in another study, on T cells of mothers and their children.

The sequenced sample consisted of blood. The receptors come from a woman between 40 and 55 years old in good health.

This chain uses TRBV28 with TRBJ1-2, with D possibly being TRBD1 (6 bases). The CDR3 contains 14 residues. Germline V lookup: CDR1 MDHEN, CDR2 SYDVKM. The V end was cut by 4 bases, the J end by 3 bases, with 12 bases between. CDR3 region: CASSYRGGHYGYTF. CDR3 in DNA: TGTGCCAGCAGTTACCGCGGGGGCCACTATGGCTACACCTTC.

Only a few counts were recorded for this clonotype. This chain uses TRBV10-3 with TRBJ2-1; 11 bases agree with TRBD2. Germline V CDR1 and CDR2: ENHRY, SYGVKD. The CDR3 consists of 17 residues. V was clipped by 4 bases and J by 10 bases; unmatched bases: 15. In nucleotides, the CDR3 is TGTGCCATCAGTGCTGGGATTTTAGCGGGGGGGCTTCAGGAGCAGTTCTTC. This translates into CAISAGILAGGLQEQFF.

This clonotype was observed a handful of times. V gene TRBV28 combines with J gene TRBJ1-1, with 8 bases matching TRBD1. The junction had 15 bases not matched to a gene; V was cut back by 1 base and J by 2 bases. Germline lookup yields CDR1 MDHEN and CDR2 SYDVKM. The CDR3 spans 19 residues. The CDR3 loop reads CASSLYILRMGQVNTEAFF. The CDR3, as DNA: TGTGCCAGCAGTTTATATATTCTTAGGATGGGACAGGTAAACACTGAAGCTTTCTTT.

The chain couples TRBV20-1 to TRBJ1-1, with 10 bases identical to TRBD1. CDR3 size: 12 residues. Germline CDR1 and CDR2: DFQATT and SNEGSKA (reference sequence). Trimming at V came to 7 bases and at J to 3 bases, leaving 2 bases not matched to a gene. This CDR3 is CSVGTGDTEAFF. In nucleotides, the CDR3 is TGCAGTGTTGGGACAGGGGACACTGAAGCTTTCTTT.

The chain uses TRBV10-3 and TRBJ2-7; D gene unclear. This CDR3 has 14 residues. V was clipped by 2 bases and J by 3 bases, with 11 bases between them. The germline gives CDR1 ENHRY, CDR2 SYGVKD. The CDR3 reads CAISEIQSSYEQYF. CDR3 coding DNA: TGTGCCATCAGTGAGATACAGAGCAGCTACGAGCAGTACTTC.

This clonotype was observed a few times. The chain carries TRBV29-1 and TRBJ2-1, with TRBD2 matching 16 bases. The CDR3 sequence is 16 residues long. Per the germline V gene, CDR1 is SQVTM and CDR2 is ANQGSEA. V lost 7 bases to trimming and J lost 0 bases; unmatched junction nucleotides: 3. The DNA of the CDR3 is TGCAGCGGGGGACTAGCGGGGGGGTTCTCCTACAATGAGCAGTTCTTC. Protein: CSGGLAGGFSYNEQFF.

This clonotype was counted only a few times. The rearrangement links TRBV7-9 to TRBJ2-5, with TRBD1 matching 8 bases. Unmatched junction bases numbered 8, after V lost 2 bases and J lost 0 bases. The CDR3 loop spans 17 amino acids. Germline values: CDR1 SEHNR, CDR2 FQNEAQ (reference sequence). The CDR3 DNA is TGTGCCAGCAGCTTACCATCAGGACAGGGCTACCAAGAGACCCAGTACTTC. It encodes CASSLPSGQGYQETQYF.

V and J are TRBV11-2 and TRBJ1-1; 7 bases fit TRBD1. Germline V gene lookup returns CDR1 SGHAT and CDR2 FQNNGV. The junction had 8 bases not matched to a gene; V was cut back by 10 bases and J by 6 bases. This CDR3 region has 12 residues. CDR3 DNA sequence: TGTGCCATAACTCCCAGGGGGGCTGAAGCTTTCTTT. It is translated as CAITPRGAEAFF.

This chain links TRBV12-3 or TRBV12-4 with TRBJ2-2; D ambiguous. With 1 base removed from V and 0 bases from J, the gap between germline ends came to 9 bases. The CDR3 length is 16 residues. The CDR3 coding sequence is TGTGCCAGCAGTTTAGGTTACAGCTCGAACACCGGGGAGCTGTTTTTT. As protein: CASSLGYSSNTGELFF.

The V call is TRBV7-3, the J call TRBJ2-3, with TRBD1 identical over 10 bases. Germline values: CDR1 SGHTA, CDR2 FQGTGA. V gave up 5 bases and J gave up 2 bases; unmatched junction bases: 4. The CDR3 sequence is 15 residues long. CDR3 protein: CASSPGQGFTDTQYF. The CDR3 DNA follows: TGTGCCAGCAGCCCGGGACAGGGGTTCACAGATACGCAGTATTTT.

The chain carries TRBV6-2 or TRBV6-3 and TRBJ1-5, with a possible D match to TRBD1 (5 bases). Trimming removed 6 bases from V and 10 bases from J, with 16 bases in between. Germline values: CDR1 MNHEY, CDR2 SVGEGT. There are 13 residues in the CDR3. CDR3 nucleotides: TGTGCCAGCAGCCAGGACACCTCCCGCCCCCAGCATTTT. Translated: CASSQDTSRPQHF.

J is TRBJ2-5 and V is TRBV6-5; TRBD1 matches 7 bases. In germline, CDR1 is MNHEY, CDR2 SVGAGI. V was pared by 0 bases and J by 2 bases, with 6 bases of the junction left unmatched. There are 16 residues in the CDR3. This chain's CDR3 is CASSYSGGRGQETQYF. CDR3 nucleotide sequence: TGTGCCAGCAGTTACTCCGGTGGCAGGGGGCAAGAGACCCAGTACTTC.

This clonotype occurred many times. This chain uses TRBV28 with TRBJ2-7, with D perhaps assigned TRBD1 or TRBD2 (5 bases each). Germline assignment: CDR1 MDHEN and CDR2 SYDVKM. V was pared by 10 bases and J by 2 bases, with 15 bases between. The CDR3 has 13 residues. The CDR3 is CATTRDVTYEQYF. Here the CDR3 DNA reads TGTGCCACCACACGGGACGTTACCTACGAGCAGTACTTC.

This chain connects TRBV5-1 to TRBJ2-3; a possible D gene is TRBD1 (6 bases). Between the trimmed V and J ends, which lost 4 bases and 4 bases, there was a span of 13 bases. This CDR3 is built from 14 residues. CDR1 and CDR2 from the germline V gene are SGHRS and YFSETQ. The CDR3 protein is CASSETTGPDTQYF. CDR3 DNA: TGCGCCAGCAGCGAGACAACAGGGCCAGATACGCAGTATTTT.

This clonotype was detected only a few times. The rearrangement joins TRBV7-2 to TRBJ2-5; D is uncertain. CDR1 SGHTA and CDR2 FQGNSA come from the germline V gene. The CDR3 totals 15 residues. V was trimmed by 6 bases and J by 11 bases, leaving 25 bases between them. The CDR3 nucleotides are TGTGCCAGCAGGAAAGGGTCCGTGACCCCCAATGAGCAGTACTTC. Protein: CASRKGSVTPNEQYF. The full variable domain, completed using reference TRBV7-2 and TRBJ2-5, is GAGVSQSPSNKVTEKGKDVELRCDPISGHTALYWYRQSLGQGLEFLIYFQGNSAPDKSGLPSDRFSAERTGGSVSTLTIQRTQQEDSAVYLCASRKGSVTPNEQYFGPGTRLLVL.

This clonotype turned up a few times. The chain links TRBV5-1 to TRBJ2-1; 7 bases fit TRBD1. Germline V gene data show CDR1 as SGHRS and CDR2 as YFSETQ. The CDR3 has 16 residues. After removal of 4 bases from V and 5 bases from J, the junction contained 12 bases not matched to a gene. The CDR3 is CASSPGQTPMNNEQFF. DNA of the CDR3: TGCGCCAGCAGCCCGGGACAGACTCCTATGAACAATGAGCAGTTCTTC.

The chain joins TRBV4-3 to TRBJ2-7; 7 bases line up with TRBD1. J gave up 3 bases and V 3 bases, and 11 bases lay outside the gene matches. The germline V gene encodes CDR1 LGHNA and CDR2 YSLEER. CDR3 length: 16 residues. CDR3 bases: TGCGCCAGCAGCCAGGAAAACCGACAGGGATACTACGAGCAGTACTTC. Residues: CASSQENRQGYYEQYF.

This clonotype was seen once. The junction shows a germline mismatch at one end, possibly a read error. The V gene is TRBV12-3 or TRBV12-4, the J gene TRBJ2-2, with 8 positions matching TRBD1. The CDR3 runs 15 residues. CDR3 nucleotide sequence: TGTGCCAGCAGCACGCAGGGGGCGGGGATCGGGGAGCGGTTTTTT. Translating it yields CASSTQGAGIGERFF.

J is TRBJ1-2 and V is TRBV9; a weak D match, TRBD1 (6 bases). V dropped 2 bases and J dropped 6 bases, with 17 bases sitting between them. Germline CDR1 reads SGDLS; CDR2 reads YYNGEE. The CDR3 consists of 15 residues. Written as DNA, the CDR3 is TGTGCCAGCAGCGTCTCACCCGGGGGCGCGGATGGCTACACCTTC. It encodes CASSVSPGGADGYTF.

V gene TRBV30 combines with J gene TRBJ2-7; 9 bases align to TRBD2. The V segment lost 3 bases and the J segment 6 bases; nucleotides outside the gene matches: 6. The CDR3 sequence is 13 residues long. Germline CDR1 GTSNPN, CDR2 SVGIG (reference sequence). CDR3 sequence (DNA): TGTGCCTGGAGATTAGCGGGGGCGGCCGAGCAGTACTTC. Translated: CAWRLAGAAEQYF.

The chain joins TRBV6-1 to TRBJ1-2, with D unresolved. This CDR3 comprises 14 residues. V lost 0 bases and J 4 bases, leaving 9 bases between the germline ends. The germline V gene has CDR1 MNHNS and CDR2 SASEGT. The CDR3: CASSEAAAFYGYTF. The CDR3 DNA reads as TGTGCCAGCAGTGAAGCGGCCGCCTTCTATGGCTACACCTTC.

This clonotype has more than one count but fewer than ten. The CDR3 sequence: CASSVSRKETQYF. DNA of the CDR3: TGTGCCAGCAGTGTGTCCAGAAAAGAGACCCAGTACTTC. The rearrangement joins TRBV2 to TRBJ2-5; D gene ambiguous. From germline, CDR1 is SNHLY and CDR2 FYNNEI. Trimming took off 4 bases at V and 3 bases at J, with 9 bases between the two ends. CDR3 size: 13 residues.

V and J are TRBV2 and TRBJ2-1, with 11 bases aligning to TRBD2. The CDR3 totals 17 residues. Trimming took 6 bases from V and 0 from J; bases not matched to a gene: 7. Germline lookup yields CDR1 SNHLY and CDR2 FYNNEI. The CDR3 nucleotides are TGTGCCAGCAGGGCACCGGGACTAGCGGACTCCTACAATGAGCAGTTCTTC. Residues: CASRAPGLADSYNEQFF.

This clonotype was found a few times. The J gene is TRBJ1-2, the V gene TRBV12-3 or TRBV12-4; possible D gene TRBD1, 6 bases. With 6 bases removed from V and 5 bases from J, the gap between germline ends came to 13 bases. The CDR3 runs 13 residues. CDR3 DNA sequence: TGTGCCAGCAGACCGGGACACCAGTATGGCTACACCTTC. It translates to CASRPGHQYGYTF.

This clonotype was seen a few times. The CDR3 region has the DNA TGCAGTGCTAAAACGGGACTAGCGGGGGGAAATGAGCAGTACTTC. Protein sequence: CSAKTGLAGGNEQYF. J is TRBJ2-4 and V is TRBV20-1; 15 bases are a match to TRBD2. Germline trimming cut 4 bases from V and 13 bases from J; bases unmatched to any gene: 11. Germline CDR1 reads DFQATT; CDR2 reads SNEGSKA (reference sequence). This CDR3 has 15 residues.

The CDR3 loop is CASSSRDTQNYGYTF. The CDR3 DNA reads as TGTGCCAGCAGTTCCCGGGACACCCAAAACTATGGCTACACCTTC. V is TRBV28 and J is TRBJ1-2; D is perhaps TRBD1 (6 bases). The CDR3 is 15 amino acids. Trimming shortened V by 4 bases and J by 2 bases, and 14 bases separated the two germline ends. Germline assignment: CDR1 MDHEN and CDR2 SYDVKM.

This clonotype was found a few times. V is TRBV20-1 and J is TRBJ1-1; D is ambiguous. Trimming took off 6 bases at V and 4 bases at J, with 9 bases between the two ends. The germline V gene encodes CDR1 DFQATT and CDR2 SNEGSKA (reference sequence). This CDR3 is built from 11 residues. The CDR3 DNA follows: TGCAGTGCCATACGGTCCACTGAAGCTTTCTTT. Residues: CSAIRSTEAFF.

J is TRBJ2-5 and V is TRBV9, with D perhaps assigned TRBD1 or TRBD2 (5 bases each). V was cut by 4 bases and J by 7 bases, with 20 bases left in between. The CDR3 has 15 residues. The germline V gene encodes CDR1 SGDLS and CDR2 YYNGEE. The CDR3 sequence is CASSKTGARIGTQYF. The CDR3 bases are TGTGCCAGCAGCAAGACCGGGGCTCGGATAGGGACCCAGTACTTC. The variable domain in full, completed from reference TRBV9 and TRBJ2-5, reads DSGVTQTPKHLITATGQRVTLRCSPRSGDLSVYWYQQSLDQGLQFLIQYYNGEERAKGNILERFSAQQFPDLHSELNLSSLELGDSALYFCASSKTGARIGTQYFGPGTRLLVL.

This sequence joins TRBV25-1 and TRBJ1-5; 8 bases fit TRBD1. The length of the CDR3 is 14 residues. Germline CDR1 MGHDK, CDR2 SYGVNS. Germline trimming cut 5 bases from V and 4 bases from J; bases unmatched to any gene: 4. CDR3 DNA sequence: TGTGCCAGCAGTCAGACAGGGGCAAATCAGCCCCAGCATTTT. Encoded protein: CASSQTGANQPQHF.

A single count supports this clonotype. CDR3 bases: TGCAGTGCTAGAGGCGGGGGGGGTACGGAGACCCAGCATTTT. Translated: CSARGGGGTETQHF. The V and J genes are TRBV20-1 and TRBJ1-5; D possibly corresponds to TRBD1 (5 bases). Germline loops: CDR1 DFQATT, CDR2 SNEGSKA (reference sequence). V was cut by 1 base and J by 11 bases, with 18 bases left in between. The CDR3 loop spans 14 amino acids.

CDR3 nucleotides: TGTGCCATCAGTGATATTACAGGGGAGGGACCCACAGATACGCAGTATTTT. Encoded protein: CAISDITGEGPTDTQYF. The chain recombines TRBV10-3 with TRBJ2-3, with D perhaps TRBD1 or TRBD2 (7 bases each). The CDR3 sequence is 17 residues long. Germline V gene sequence: CDR1 ENHRY, CDR2 SYGVKD. V lost 3 bases and J 2 bases, leaving 18 bases between the germline ends.

This clonotype was seen repeatedly, ten times or more. This chain joins TRBV20-1 and TRBJ2-1; 8 bases line up with TRBD2. The CDR3 is 14 amino acids. Trimming at V came to 4 bases and at J to 6 bases, leaving 8 bases not matched to a gene. Germline V lookup: CDR1 DFQATT, CDR2 SNEGSKA (reference sequence). The DNA of the CDR3 is TGCAGTGCTAAAAGCGGGGGCTTTTTCAATGAGCAGTTCTTC. Its protein is CSAKSGGFFNEQFF.